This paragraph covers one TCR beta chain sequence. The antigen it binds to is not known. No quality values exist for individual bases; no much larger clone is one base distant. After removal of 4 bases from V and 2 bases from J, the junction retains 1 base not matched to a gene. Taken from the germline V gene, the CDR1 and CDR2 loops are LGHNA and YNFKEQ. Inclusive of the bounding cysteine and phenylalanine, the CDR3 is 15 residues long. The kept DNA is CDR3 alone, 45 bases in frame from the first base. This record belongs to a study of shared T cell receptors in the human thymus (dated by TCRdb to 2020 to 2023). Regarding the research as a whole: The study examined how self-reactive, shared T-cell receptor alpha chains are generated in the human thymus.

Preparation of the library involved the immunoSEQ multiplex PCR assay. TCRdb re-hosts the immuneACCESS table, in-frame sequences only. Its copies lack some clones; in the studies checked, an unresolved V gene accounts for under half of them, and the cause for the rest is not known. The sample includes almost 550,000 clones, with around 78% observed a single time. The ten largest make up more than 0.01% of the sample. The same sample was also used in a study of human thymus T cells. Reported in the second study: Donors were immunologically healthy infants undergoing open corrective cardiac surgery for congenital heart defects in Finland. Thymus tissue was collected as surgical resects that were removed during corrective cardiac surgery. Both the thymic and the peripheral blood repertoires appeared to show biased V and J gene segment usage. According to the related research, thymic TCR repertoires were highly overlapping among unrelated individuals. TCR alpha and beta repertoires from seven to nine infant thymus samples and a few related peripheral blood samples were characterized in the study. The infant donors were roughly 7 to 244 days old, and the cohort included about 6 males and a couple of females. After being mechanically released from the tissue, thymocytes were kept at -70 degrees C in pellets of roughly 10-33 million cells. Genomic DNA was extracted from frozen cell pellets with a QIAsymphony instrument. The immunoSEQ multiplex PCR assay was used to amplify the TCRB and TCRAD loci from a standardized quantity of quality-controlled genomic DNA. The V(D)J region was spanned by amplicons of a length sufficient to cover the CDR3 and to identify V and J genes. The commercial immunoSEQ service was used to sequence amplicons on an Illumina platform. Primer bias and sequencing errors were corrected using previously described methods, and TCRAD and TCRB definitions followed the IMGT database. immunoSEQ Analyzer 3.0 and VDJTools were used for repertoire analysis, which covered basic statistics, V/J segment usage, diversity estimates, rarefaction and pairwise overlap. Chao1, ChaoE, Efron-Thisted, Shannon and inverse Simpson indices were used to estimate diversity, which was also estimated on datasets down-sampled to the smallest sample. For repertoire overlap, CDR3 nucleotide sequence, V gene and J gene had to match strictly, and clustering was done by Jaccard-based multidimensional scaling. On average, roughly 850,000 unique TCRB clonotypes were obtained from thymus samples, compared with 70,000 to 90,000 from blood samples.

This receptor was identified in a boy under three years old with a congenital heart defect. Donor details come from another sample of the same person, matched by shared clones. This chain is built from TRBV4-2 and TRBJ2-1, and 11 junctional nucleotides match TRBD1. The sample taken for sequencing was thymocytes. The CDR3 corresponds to CASSRDRGAYNEQFF. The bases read TGTGCCAGCAGCCGGGACAGGGGGGCCTACAATGAGCAGTTCTTC.